This passage covers 14 T cell receptor beta chains from one sample sequenced in a study of siplizumab effects on memory and regulatory T cells. The table came from immunoSEQ multiplex PCR; TCRdb's copy has only in-frame clones and leaves some out. The table has 9,900 or so clones, more than 35% seen once. Their specific antigens are unknown. Coculture of mixed lymphocyte reaction cells was performed at 37°C for less than 7 days. Sequencing was performed on CFSE-low (dividing) CD8+ T cells sorted from an allogeneic mixed lymphocyte reaction. Receptors were obtained from a human donor in good health; the cells came from an allogeneic mixed lymphocyte reaction.

A note on this clone: A far more abundant clone sits one base away, making this likely a read error. The chain couples TRBV13 to TRBJ2-1, with unresolved D. This CDR3 is built from 12 residues. The ends were cut back, 0 bases at V and 8 bases at J, with 5 bases in the middle. Germline CDR1 reads PRHDT; CDR2 reads FYEKMQ (reference sequence). CDR3 protein: CASSLGGHEQFF. CDR3 bases: TGTGCCAGCAGCTTAGGGGGCCATGAGCAGTTCTTC. The whole variable domain, filled in from reference TRBV13 and TRBJ2-1, reads AAGVIQSPRHLIKEKRETATLKCYPIPRHDTVYWYQQGPGQDPQFLISFYEKMQSDKGSIPDRFSAQQFSDYHSELNMSSLELGDSALYFCASSLGGHEQFFGPGTRLTVL.

This rearrangement joins TRBV16 to TRBJ2-7; 8 bases are a match to TRBD2. The germline gives CDR1 KGHSY, CDR2 FQNENV. There are 14 residues in the CDR3. V lost 7 bases and J lost 2; bases outside the gene matches: 7. CDR3 protein: CASTVSGVAYEQYF. The CDR3 nucleotides are TGTGCCAGCACCGTTAGCGGGGTGGCCTACGAGCAGTACTTC.

Judged by abundance, this clone is medium-sized. The chain employs TRBV9 and TRBJ1-6, with 7 bases matching TRBD1. Trimming at V came to 4 bases and at J to 10 bases, leaving 5 bases not matched to a gene. Germline lookup yields CDR1 SGDLS and CDR2 YYNGEE. The CDR3 contains 13 residues. The CDR3 protein is CASSPGGESPLHF. The CDR3 bases are TGTGCCAGCAGCCCAGGGGGGGAATCACCCCTCCACTTT.

This clone is medium-sized by share. The J gene is TRBJ2-7, the V gene TRBV4-2; no clear D gene. Per germline, CDR1 LGHNA and CDR2 YNFKEQ. With 0 bases removed from V and 5 bases from J, the gap between germline ends came to 8 bases. The CDR3 sequence is 13 residues long. The CDR3 protein is CASSQDQADEQYF. The CDR3 nucleotides are TGTGCCAGCAGCCAAGATCAGGCTGACGAGCAGTACTTC.

This clone was found a few times. The chain uses TRBV7-9 and TRBJ2-7; D is uncertain. Germline loops: CDR1 SEHNR, CDR2 FQNEAQ (reference sequence). This CDR3 region has 13 residues. The V and J ends lost 5 bases and 4 bases respectively, with 12 bases between them. CDR3 sequence reads: CASSPSAGYEQYF. For the CDR3, the DNA is TGTGCCAGCAGCCCCAGTGCCGGTTACGAGCAGTACTTC.

The V and J genes are TRBV7-6 and TRBJ2-7, with 7 bases lining up with TRBD2. This CDR3 is 13 amino acids long. The V and J ends lost 5 bases and 7 bases, in that order; junction bases with no gene match: 8. Looked up from germline, CDR1 is SGHVS and CDR2 is FNYEAQ. DNA of the CDR3: TGTGCCAGCAGCCCTTTCGGGGGGAGTGAGCAGTACTTC. It specifies CASSPFGGSEQYF.

The V and J genes are TRBV5-1 and TRBJ2-5; D is possibly TRBD1 (6 bases). The DNA matches TRBJ2-7 better at its end, which makes the J call doubtful. CDR3 size: 13 residues. Per germline, CDR1 SGHRS and CDR2 YFSETQ. The CDR3 DNA follows: TGCGCCAGCAGCTTCAATACAGGGTACGAGCAGTACTTC. It yields the protein CASSFNTGYEQYF.

This chain connects TRBV19 to TRBJ1-2; TRBD1 matches at 10 bases. CDR1 is LNHDA, CDR2 SQIVND, per germline (reference sequence). There are 14 residues in the CDR3. V was pared by 6 bases and J by 4 bases, with 5 bases of the junction left unmatched. CDR3 bases: TGTGCCAGTAGGGGGACAGGGGACGTCTATGGCTACACCTTC. Its protein is CASRGTGDVYGYTF.

The V gene is TRBV6-6, the J gene TRBJ2-7, with D possibly TRBD2 on 5 matching bases. This CDR3 contains 12 residues. The V and J ends lost 0 bases and 5 bases respectively, with 5 bases between them. Germline lookup yields CDR1 MNHNY and CDR2 SVGAGI (reference sequence). The CDR3 region is CASSYSRDEQYF. The CDR3 region has the DNA TGTGCCAGCAGTTACTCGAGGGACGAGCAGTACTTC.

By its share, this clone is large (0.1 to 1%). The rearrangement joins TRBV18 to TRBJ1-2; D ambiguous. V lost 1 base, J lost 1 base, and 7 bases lay in between. CDR1 is KGHSH, CDR2 LQKENI, per germline. CDR3 length: 14 residues. The CDR3 loop is CASSPQWINYGYTF. DNA of the CDR3: TGTGCCAGCTCACCACAGTGGATTAACTATGGCTACACCTTC.

V gene TRBV9 combines with J gene TRBJ1-4; weak D call: TRBD1 (6 bases). The V and J ends lost 3 bases and 5 bases respectively, with 11 bases between them. The CDR3 loop spans 14 amino acids. CDR1 SGDLS and CDR2 YYNGEE come from the germline V gene. CDR3 sequence reads: CASSETGLNEKLFF. The CDR3 DNA follows: TGTGCCAGCAGCGAGACAGGCTTAAATGAAAAACTGTTTTTT.

This clone was seen a handful of times. The rearrangement links TRBV19 to TRBJ2-2; 14 bases match TRBD2. The CDR3 is 17 amino acids. Losses at the gene ends were 6 bases for V and 7 bases for J; bases not matched to a gene: 10. In germline, CDR1 is LNHDA, CDR2 SQIVND (reference sequence). CDR3 loop: CASSPTSGGALGGELFF. The CDR3 nucleotides are TGTGCCAGTAGCCCGACTAGCGGGGGGGCCTTGGGCGGGGAGCTGTTTTTT.

By proportion, this clone is medium-sized. The rearrangement uses TRBV7-9 and TRBJ1-2, with TRBD1 as a possible D gene (5 bases). CDR3 length: 16 amino acids. V was shortened by 4 bases and J by 8 bases, with 23 bases between the two germline ends. Germline V gives CDR1 SEHNR, CDR2 FQNEAQ (reference sequence). CDR3 nucleotides: TGTGCCAGCAGCTCCCCCCGGGGGACCGAGAGCTGGGGCTACACCTTC. Protein sequence: CASSSPRGTESWGYTF.

This clone qualifies as medium-sized. This chain uses TRBV4-1 with TRBJ2-2; 7 positions match TRBD1. Germline V gene sequence: CDR1 MGHRA, CDR2 YSYEKL. The trim removed 6 bases at V and 4 bases at J, leaving 5 bases unmatched. This CDR3 contains 14 residues. The CDR3 DNA reads as TGCGCCAGCAGTAGACAGGGCGGCACCGGGGAGCTGTTTTTT. Translation gives CASSRQGGTGELFF.